This T cell receptor beta chain was captured by sequencing in a study of graft-versus-host responses after intestinal transplantation. The CDR3 covers 16 residues. Per germline, CDR1 SGHAT and CDR2 FQNNGV. J gave up 3 bases and V 8 bases, and 12 bases lay outside the gene matches. The repertoire was sequenced with immunoSEQ multiplex PCR; TCRdb's copy has only in-frame clones and lacks some. This sample has 80,000 to 95,000 clones; roughly 91% occur once, and the top ten carry 1.5% to 2.5%. Points on this clone: Its antigen is as yet unknown.

The J gene is TRBJ2-3, the V gene TRBV11-2, with TRBD2 matching over 9 bases. This sequence originates from a human donor who received an intestinal transplant. The source material was unstimulated CD8+ T cells sorted from spleen or lymph node cells, sampled before intestinal transplant. Here the CDR3 reads CASDNWGSGGTDTQYF. CDR3 DNA: TGTGCCAGCGATAATTGGGGTAGCGGGGGTACAGATACGCAGTATTTT.